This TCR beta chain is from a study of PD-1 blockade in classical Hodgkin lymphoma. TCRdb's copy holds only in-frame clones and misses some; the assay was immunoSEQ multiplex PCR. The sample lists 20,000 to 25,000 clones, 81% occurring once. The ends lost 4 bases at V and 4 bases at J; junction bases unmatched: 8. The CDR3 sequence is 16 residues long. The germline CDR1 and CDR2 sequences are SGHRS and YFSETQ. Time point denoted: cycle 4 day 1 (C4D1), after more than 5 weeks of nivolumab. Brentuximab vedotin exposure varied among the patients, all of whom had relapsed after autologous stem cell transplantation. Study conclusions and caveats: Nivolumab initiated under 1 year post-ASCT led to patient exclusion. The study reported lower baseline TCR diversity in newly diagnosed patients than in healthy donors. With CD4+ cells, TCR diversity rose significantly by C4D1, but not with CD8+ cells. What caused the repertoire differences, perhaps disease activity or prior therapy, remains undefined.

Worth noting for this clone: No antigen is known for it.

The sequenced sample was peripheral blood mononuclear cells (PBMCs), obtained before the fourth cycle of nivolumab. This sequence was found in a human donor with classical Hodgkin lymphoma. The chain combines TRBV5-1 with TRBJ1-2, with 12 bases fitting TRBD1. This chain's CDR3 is CASSADGTGGSYGYTF. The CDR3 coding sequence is TGCGCCAGCAGCGCGGACGGGACAGGGGGCAGCTATGGCTACACCTTC.